These 8 T cell receptor beta chains were sequenced from one sample in a study of vaccination effects on CD4 cells after COVID-19. Antigen-specific CD4+ T cells were expanded (with viral peptide pools) by the ViraFEST assay ahead of sequencing. Having been cultured for 9 to 11 days, the cells underwent CD4+ T cell isolation. Vaccine recipients had no previous SARS-CoV-2 infection; their nucleocapsid antibodies were negative. These receptors are not linked to any known antigen. Assay used: immunoSEQ multiplex PCR; TCRdb lists only in-frame clones, some missing. Here the sample spans about 73,000 clones, approximately 72% being singletons. The sequenced sample was CD4+ T cells from PBMCs cultured with HCoV-NL63 spike peptides, obtained before COVID-19 vaccination. The receptors were gathered from a human donor who received a COVID-19 vaccine.

The rearrangement joins TRBV7-9 to TRBJ1-4; no clear D. Germline CDR1 and CDR2: SEHNR and FQNEAQ (reference sequence). Trimming took off 2 bases at V and 8 bases at J, with 12 bases between the two ends. CDR3 length: 14 residues. The CDR3, as DNA: TGTGCCAGCAGCTTAACTGGGTTTCGGGAAAAACTGTTTTTT. It yields the protein CASSLTGFREKLFF. The complete variable domain, with remaining parts taken from reference TRBV7-9 and TRBJ1-4, reads DTGVSQNPRHKITKRGQNVTFRCDPISEHNRLYWYRQTLGQGPEFLTYFQNEAQLEKSRLLSDRFSAERPKGSFSTLEIQRTEQGDSAMYLCASSLTGFREKLFFGSGTQLSVL.

This chain connects TRBV29-1 to TRBJ2-5; either TRBD1 or TRBD2 may fit D (5 bases each). The CDR3 is 11 amino acids. Trimming stripped 6 bases from V and 1 base from J, with 6 bases between. The germline V gene has CDR1 SQVTM and CDR2 ANQGSEA. CDR3 nucleotides: TGCAGCGTCGGGGCCCAAGAGACCCAGTACTTC. Protein: CSVGAQETQYF.

Written as DNA, the CDR3 is TGTGCCAGCAGTTACCCTTCCGGGACTCCCATGAAGCAGTTCTTC. This sequence encodes CASSYPSGTPMKQFF. The gene calls are TRBV6-5 and TRBJ2-1, with TRBD2 as a possible D gene (6 bases). V was trimmed by 2 bases and J by 11 bases, leaving 19 bases between them. This CDR3 contains 15 residues. Germline V CDR1 and CDR2: MNHEY, SVGAGI.

The chain is built from TRBV28 and TRBJ2-1; D may be TRBD2 (5 bases). Germline CDR1 and CDR2: MDHEN and SYDVKM. The CDR3 consists of 15 residues. Trimming cost V 3 bases and J 1 base, with 10 bases left between them. The CDR3 nucleotides are TGTGCCAGCAGTTTTACTAGTCGGTCCTACAATGAGCAGTTCTTC. Its protein product is CASSFTSRSYNEQFF.

The CDR3 DNA follows: TGTGCCAGCAGTGAAAGTTTCTCGGACGAGAAGATCCAGTACTTC. Protein: CASSESFSDEKIQYF. The chain uses TRBV6-1 and TRBJ2-5, with D uncertain. The CDR3 is 15 residues long. Germline values: CDR1 MNHNS, CDR2 SASEGT. The V and J ends lost 2 bases and 10 bases respectively, with 20 bases between them.

J is TRBJ1-2 and V is TRBV19; 7 bases fit TRBD1. Germline lookup yields CDR1 LNHDA and CDR2 SQIVND (reference sequence). CDR3 length: 16 residues. V was pared by 2 bases and J by 0 bases, with 6 bases of the junction left unmatched. The CDR3 DNA reads as TGTGCCAGTAGTATACAGGACAGGAGCCCTAACTATGGCTACACCTTC. Protein sequence: CASSIQDRSPNYGYTF.

The V gene is TRBV6-5, the J gene TRBJ1-1; D gene unclear. This CDR3 is built from 16 residues. V lost 2 bases, J lost 3 bases, and 16 bases lay in between. The V gene's germline CDR1 is MNHEY and CDR2 SVGAGI. The CDR3 here is CASSYGLPSRYTEAFF. The CDR3 DNA reads TGTGCCAGCAGTTACGGGCTCCCCTCGAGGTACACTGAAGCTTTCTTT.

The V gene is TRBV28, the J gene TRBJ2-1; 7 nucleotides line up with TRBD1. The germline CDR1 and CDR2 sequences are MDHEN and SYDVKM. This CDR3 region has 17 residues. V gave up 7 bases and J gave up 0 bases; unmatched junction bases: 12. CDR3 DNA sequence: TGTGCCAGCACACCGTCCGGGACAGCTAGCTCCTACAATGAGCAGTTCTTC. The encoded protein is CASTPSGTASSYNEQFF. Filled out from reference TRBV28 and TRBJ2-1, the complete variable domain reads DVKVTQSSRYLVKRTGEKVFLECVQDMDHENMFWYRQDPGLGLRLIYFSYDVKMKEKGDIPEGYSVSREKKERFSLILESASTNQTSMYLCASTPSGTASSYNEQFFGPGTRLTVL.